Following are 9 T cell receptor beta chains from one sample sequenced in a study of blood T cell repertoires in COVID-19. The protocol was immunoSEQ multiplex PCR, while the TCRdb copy is restricted to in-frame clones and leaves out a portion. Of fewer than 350,000 clones in the sample, 85% were seen once. Sequenced sample: peripheral blood. The receptors originated from a woman aged 45-65 years with active or convalescent COVID-19.

V gene TRBV10-1 combines with J gene TRBJ2-3, with a weak D call TRBD1 (6 bases). The CDR3 totals 14 residues. V lost 2 bases and J 2 bases, leaving 8 bases between the germline ends. Per the germline V gene, CDR1 is WNHNN and CDR2 is SYGVQD (reference sequence). CDR3 residues: CASSEGQNTDTQYF. The DNA for the CDR3 is TGCGCCAGCAGTGAGGGACAGAACACAGATACGCAGTATTTT.

The rearrangement joins TRBV7-2 to TRBJ2-7, with TRBD2 matching 9 bases. The CDR3 length is 14 residues. J gave up 6 bases and V 5 bases, and 8 bases lay outside the gene matches. Germline CDR1 and CDR2: SGHTA and FQGNSA. The chain's CDR3 is CASSPGREGPEQYF. CDR3 nucleotides: TGTGCCAGCAGCCCTGGGCGGGAGGGCCCCGAGCAGTACTTC.

There are a few counts of this clone. The chain couples TRBV2 to TRBJ1-2; 8 bases are a match to TRBD1. CDR3 length: 14 amino acids. CDR1 is SNHLY, CDR2 FYNNEI, per germline. J gave up 8 bases and V 8 bases, and 13 bases lay outside the gene matches. The CDR3 nucleotides are TGTGCCAGCCTTGGTGGACAGGGAGCGGGCGGCTACACCTTC. It translates to CASLGGQGAGGYTF.

V usage is TRBV28 and J usage is TRBJ1-1; D is undetermined. This CDR3 comprises 11 residues. Germline V lookup: CDR1 MDHEN, CDR2 SYDVKM. CDR3 sequence reads: CALRRNTEAFF. CDR3 DNA sequence: TGTGCTCTACGAAGAAACACTGAAGCTTTCTTT. Full variable domain (outside the CDR3, taken from reference TRBV28 and TRBJ1-1): DVKVTQSSRYLVKRTGEKVFLECVQDMDHENMFWYRQDPGLGLRLIYFSYDVKMKEKGDIPEGYSVSREKKERFSLILESASTNQTSMYLCALRRNTEAFFGQGTRLTVV.

The chain is built from TRBV7-9 and TRBJ1-1; D gene uncertain. Deletions cut 2 bases from V and 5 bases from J, with 9 bases between. Germline assignment: CDR1 SEHNR and CDR2 FQNEAQ (reference sequence). This CDR3 has 13 residues. The CDR3 nucleotides are TGTGCCAGCAGCTTATCTGTCCCGACTGAAGCTTTCTTT. This gives the protein CASSLSVPTEAFF. The full variable domain, completed using reference TRBV7-9 and TRBJ1-1, is DTGVSQNPRHKITKRGQNVTFRCDPISEHNRLYWYRQTLGQGPEFLTYFQNEAQLEKSRLLSDRFSAERPKGSFSTLEIQRTEQGDSAMYLCASSLSVPTEAFFGQGTRLTVV.

The V gene is TRBV10-3, the J gene TRBJ2-3; no firm D call. Germline CDR1 and CDR2: ENHRY and SYGVKD. This CDR3 has 14 amino acids. Deletions cut 4 bases from V and 0 bases from J, with 8 bases between. In DNA, the CDR3 is TGTGCCATCAGTGCAGGCTATAGCACAGATACGCAGTATTTT. It codes for CAISAGYSTDTQYF.

The CDR3 protein is CASSVSALETGELFF. The CDR3 region has the DNA TGTGCCAGCAGCGTATCAGCCCTGGAGACCGGGGAGCTGTTTTTT. The V gene is TRBV9, the J gene TRBJ2-2; D unresolved. In germline, CDR1 is SGDLS, CDR2 YYNGEE. The CDR3 has 15 amino acids. The germline V and J ends were trimmed by 1 base and 5 bases, with 12 bases remaining between them.

This chain links TRBV7-2 with TRBJ2-1, with TRBD2 matching 12 bases. Trimming took 3 bases from V and 3 from J; bases not matched to a gene: 9. From germline, CDR1 is SGHTA and CDR2 FQGNSA. CDR3 length equals 18 residues. The DNA for the CDR3 is TGTGCCAGCAGCTTCGGAGGACGGACTAGCGGGATCTACAATGAGCAGTTCTTC. Translation gives CASSFGGRTSGIYNEQFF.

V gene TRBV30 combines with J gene TRBJ2-3, with 9 bases identical to TRBD1. Germline CDR1 reads GTSNPN; CDR2 reads SVGIG (reference sequence). The junction had 11 bases not matched to a gene; V was cut back by 0 bases and J by 7 bases. The CDR3 is made up of 16 amino acids. The CDR3: CAWSVLGGQGSYTQYF. The CDR3 bases are TGTGCCTGGAGTGTACTGGGAGGACAGGGGTCGTATACGCAGTATTTT. Together with reference TRBV30 and TRBJ2-3, the CDR3 gives the full variable domain: SQTIHQWPATLVQPVGSPLSLECTVEGTSNPNLYWYRQAAGRGLQLLFYSVGIGQISSEVPQNLSASRPQDRQFILSSKKLLLSDSGFYLCAWSVLGGQGSYTQYFGPGTRLTVL.